This T cell receptor beta chain was sequenced during a study of shared clonotypes between healthy human individuals. Study-wide context: Serving as donors were two women and a few men, whose ages spanned 18 to 49. Study findings and constraints: Non-shared clonotypes were found to have lower generation probabilities than the clonotypes that were shared by all four of the sorted-subset donors.

Comments on this clone: Antigen: not known. The identical CDR3 is also encoded by other nucleotide sequences in the sample.

Trimming removed 3 bases from V and 4 bases from J, with 12 bases in between. The CDR3 runs 14 residues. From germline, CDR1 is MNHEY and CDR2 SMNVEV (reference sequence). Repertoires were generated with immunoSEQ multiplex PCR, while TCRdb's copy carries only in-frame clones and drops some. The data contain over a million clones, around 82% of them singletons. The sequenced material came from memory CD4+ T cells from PBMCs. The subset: CD45RA-negative fraction. This receptor was obtained from a man between 18 and 29 years old in good health. Some clones in this sample may be carry-over from other donors' samples. This rearrangement joins TRBV27 to TRBJ1-1; D is perhaps TRBD1 (6 bases). The CDR3 nucleotides read TGTGCCAGCAGTTTCACAGGGCCGGGCACTGAAGCTTTCTTT. The encoded protein is CASSFTGPGTEAFF.